The entry below gives a single T cell receptor (beta chain) sequence along with its context. This sample is part of a study of T cell clones after liver transplantation. The CDR3 contains 15 residues. Germline CDR1 and CDR2: MNHEY and SMNVEV (reference sequence). The V gene lost 8 bases and the J gene lost 0 bases, with 13 bases spanning the gap. Unstimulated PBMCs were sorted into CD3+CD4+ and CD3+CD8+ populations. Only in-frame clones appear in the TCRdb table, and some are missing; sequencing was by immunoSEQ multiplex PCR. The sample contains about 80,000 clones, 65% to 85% of which appear only once.

The sequence was obtained from a human patient who received a liver transplant. The graft donor may be the source of some T cells. Sequenced here: CD4+ T cells from blood, sampled 46 months after liver transplant. The chain links TRBV27 to TRBJ2-2; D not certain. CDR3 residues: CASSSASPNTGELFF. In nucleotides, the CDR3 is TGTGCCAGCTCATCTGCCAGCCCGAACACCGGGGAGCTGTTTTTT.